Following are 18 T cell receptor beta chains from one sample sequenced in a study of blood T cell repertoires in COVID-19. The protocol was immunoSEQ multiplex PCR, while the TCRdb copy is restricted to in-frame clones and leaves out a portion. Of some 150,000 clones in the sample, around nine tenths were seen once. Sequenced: peripheral blood. The source is a human donor in a cohort sampled during active COVID-19.

V is TRBV19 and J is TRBJ2-5; 7 nucleotides line up with TRBD1. Germline assignment: CDR1 LNHDA and CDR2 SQIVND (reference sequence). V shed 4 bases and J 1 base; nucleotides not matched to a gene: 3. The CDR3 extends over 14 amino acids. CDR3 coding DNA: TGTGCCAGTAGTAAGACAGGGACCCAAGAGACCCAGTACTTC. The encoded protein is CASSKTGTQETQYF.

The rearrangement links TRBV11-2 to TRBJ2-5, with D uncertain. The CDR3 contains 14 residues. Deletions cut 2 bases from V and 2 bases from J, with 9 bases between. Germline CDR1 and CDR2: SGHAT and FQNNGV. The CDR3 bases are TGTGCCAGCAGCTTATTCTGGCGGCAAGAGACCCAGTACTTC. Translation: CASSLFWRQETQYF.

The chain links TRBV5-4 to TRBJ2-5, with TRBD1 matching 12 bases. The V gene's germline CDR1 is SGHNT and CDR2 YYREEE (reference sequence). J was trimmed by 4 bases and V by 6 bases; bases with no gene match: 7. The CDR3 extends over 15 amino acids. The DNA for the CDR3 is TGTGCCAGCAACCCGGGACAGGGGGCTCGAGAGACCCAGTACTTC. The encoded protein is CASNPGQGARETQYF.

This clone is a singleton in its sample. V is TRBV6-5 and J is TRBJ1-5, with D possibly matching TRBD1 (5 bases). Trimming stripped 2 bases from V and 2 bases from J, with 13 bases between. The germline gives CDR1 MNHEY, CDR2 SVGAGI. CDR3 length equals 16 residues. In DNA, the CDR3 is TGTGCCAGCAGTTACCTCAGGGACTGGGGCAATCAGCCCCAGCATTTT. Protein: CASSYLRDWGNQPQHF.

CDR3 protein: CASSSPGSYEQYF. The CDR3 coding sequence is TGTGCCAGCAGCTCCCCAGGGTCCTACGAGCAGTACTTC. The chain recombines TRBV7-9 with TRBJ2-7; the D gene is possibly TRBD1 (5 bases). Trimming pared 4 bases from V and 1 base from J, leaving 8 bases between. The CDR3 contains 13 residues. Germline assignment: CDR1 SEHNR and CDR2 FQNEAQ (reference sequence).

V and J are TRBV7-9 and TRBJ2-7, with a weak D call TRBD1 (7 bases). The germline V gene encodes CDR1 SEHNR and CDR2 FQNEAQ (reference sequence). The CDR3 runs 12 residues. DNA for the CDR3: TGTGTCGGAGGGACAGTGGTAGGTGAGCAGTACTTC. It specifies CVGGTVVGEQYF.

In the case of this clone: In the same sample, other DNA sequences code for this CDR3. V usage is TRBV18 and J usage is TRBJ2-7; no definite D call. V was cut by 2 bases and J by 3 bases, with 5 bases left in between. The CDR3 is 12 amino acids. The germline gives CDR1 KGHSH, CDR2 LQKENI. The CDR3 sequence: CASSPANYEQYF. The CDR3 DNA sequence: TGTGCCAGCTCACCAGCGAACTACGAGCAGTACTTC. Together with reference TRBV18 and TRBJ2-7, the CDR3 gives the full variable domain: NAGVMQNPRHLVRRRGQEARLRCSPMKGHSHVYWYRQLPEEGLKFMVYLQKENIIDESGMPKERFSAEFPKEGPSILRIQQVVRGDSAAYFCASSPANYEQYFGPGTRLTVT.

This clone is a singleton in its sample. This rearrangement joins TRBV6-2 or TRBV6-3 to TRBJ1-5; 12 bases match TRBD1. Germline V gene data show CDR1 as MNHEY and CDR2 as SVGEGT. V was pared by 4 bases and J by 3 bases, with 10 bases of the junction left unmatched. This CDR3 is 18 amino acids long. CDR3 DNA sequence: TGTGCCAGCAGTTCAGGAAAGGGACAGGGGGCGATCAATCAGCCCCAGCATTTT. The encoded protein is CASSSGKGQGAINQPQHF.

The rearrangement joins TRBV6-5 to TRBJ2-7; D may be TRBD1 (6 bases). This CDR3 region has 15 residues. The V gene's germline CDR1 is MNHEY and CDR2 SVGAGI. V lost 7 bases, J lost 6 bases, and 22 bases lay in between. DNA for the CDR3: TGTGCCAGCACCTCAGTTTTGGGGGCGGCTCCCGAGCAGTACTTC. Residues: CASTSVLGAAPEQYF.

The V gene is TRBV10-1, the J gene TRBJ2-7, with a weak D call TRBD1 (5 bases). Per the germline V gene, CDR1 is WNHNN and CDR2 is SYGVQD (reference sequence). The CDR3 extends over 12 amino acids. V lost 3 bases to trimming and J lost 6 bases, with 9 bases between them. CDR3 protein: CASSDQGIEQYF. The CDR3 DNA is TGCGCCAGCAGTGATCAGGGAATCGAGCAGTACTTC.

The chain links TRBV3-1 (or the pseudogene TRBV3-2) to TRBJ2-4; D unclear. From germline, CDR1 is LGHDT and CDR2 YNNKEL (reference sequence). The CDR3 totals 15 residues. V was cut by 0 bases and J by 0 bases, with 6 bases left in between. CDR3 sequence (DNA): TGTGCCAGCAGCCAAGATACGGTAGCCAAAAACATTCAGTACTTC. It encodes CASSQDTVAKNIQYF.

J is TRBJ1-2 and V is TRBV7-2; D remains unclear. The germline V gene has CDR1 SGHTA and CDR2 FQGNSA. The CDR3 is made up of 14 amino acids. The V and J ends lost 1 base and 4 bases respectively, with 10 bases between them. The CDR3 DNA is TGTGCCAGCAGCTTAGTCGAGGCTTCCTATGGCTACACCTTC. Its protein is CASSLVEASYGYTF.

The chain is built from TRBV4-3 and TRBJ1-2; 8 bases are a match to TRBD1. This CDR3 has 16 amino acids. Germline trimming cut 0 bases from V and 1 base from J; bases unmatched to any gene: 4. Germline CDR1 is LGHNA and CDR2 is YSLEER. The CDR3 loop is CASSQDPGQGNYGYTF. CDR3 coding DNA: TGCGCCAGCAGCCAAGATCCAGGACAGGGTAACTATGGCTACACCTTC.

This clone was counted once. The chain links TRBV6-5 to TRBJ2-1; possible D gene TRBD1, 7 bases. Germline V gene data show CDR1 as MNHEY and CDR2 as SVGAGI. The length of the CDR3 is 13 residues. Trimming stripped 2 bases from V and 11 bases from J, with 13 bases between. CDR3 nucleotides: TGTGCCAGCAGTTACGCACAGGGGACTCAGCAGTTCTTC. Translating it yields CASSYAQGTQQFF.

The chain recombines TRBV19 with TRBJ2-7; 11 bases map to TRBD1. The CDR3 runs 14 residues. Germline CDR1 LNHDA, CDR2 SQIVND (reference sequence). V dropped 5 bases and J dropped 3; count of bases not matched to a gene: 3. The CDR3 nucleotides read TGTGCCAGTAGTGGAGGGACAGGGGGCTACGAGCAGTACTTC. Its protein is CASSGGTGGYEQYF.

The rearrangement uses TRBV7-8 and TRBJ2-6; D unclear. Looked up from germline, CDR1 is SGHVS and CDR2 is FQNEAQ. V was trimmed by 0 bases and J by 0 bases, leaving 6 bases between them. The CDR3 runs 16 residues. The CDR3 nucleotides are TGTGCCAGCAGCTTAGCGGGCTTCTCTGGGGCCAACGTCCTGACTTTC. Translated, it gives CASSLAGFSGANVLTF.

The chain links TRBV7-2 to TRBJ1-4, with 7 bases identical to TRBD1. The CDR3 is 15 residues long. J gave up 3 bases and V 3 bases, and 4 bases lay outside the gene matches. Germline V gene lookup returns CDR1 SGHTA and CDR2 FQGNSA. This chain's CDR3 is CASSFTQGPNEKLFF. The DNA for the CDR3 is TGTGCCAGCAGCTTCACACAGGGGCCTAATGAAAAACTGTTTTTT.

The CDR3 DNA is TGTGCCAGCAGCTATACCGGGACTAGCGGGGGACAGACGCAGTATTTT. Translating it yields CASSYTGTSGGQTQYF. The V gene is TRBV7-2, the J gene TRBJ2-3; 14 nucleotides match TRBD2. V lost 4 bases and J lost 9; bases outside the gene matches: 9. The CDR3 extends over 16 amino acids. Germline V gene sequence: CDR1 SGHTA, CDR2 FQGNSA.